A single sample gave rise to the 17 T cell receptor beta chains below, sequenced in a study of blood T cell repertoires in COVID-19. The method was immunoSEQ multiplex PCR; TCRdb's version includes in-frame clones alone and lacks a portion of them. The table includes about 160,000 clones, roughly 85% detected once. The sample was PBMCs or T cells enriched from blood (not recorded which). The receptors derive from a man aged 60-69 years who had recovered from COVID-19.

This rearrangement joins TRBV3-1 (or the pseudogene TRBV3-2) to TRBJ2-5; 9 bases fit TRBD1. V was clipped by 5 bases and J by 1 base; unmatched bases: 8. The CDR3 runs to 16 residues. Germline V gene lookup returns CDR1 LGHDT and CDR2 YNNKEL (reference sequence). CDR3 sequence: CASSKIAQGAQETQYF. CDR3 bases: TGTGCCAGCAGCAAGATTGCACAGGGGGCCCAAGAGACCCAGTACTTC.

The genes are TRBV19 and TRBJ2-7, with TRBD2 identical over 10 bases. The CDR3 contains 15 residues. The V gene's germline CDR1 is LNHDA and CDR2 SQIVND (reference sequence). J was trimmed by 3 bases and V by 2 bases; bases with no gene match: 4. CDR3 nucleotides: TGTGCCAGTAGTATACTCGCTAGCGGGAGCTACGAGCAGTACTTC. Translating it yields CASSILASGSYEQYF.

The chain recombines TRBV28 with TRBJ1-5, with TRBD1 as a possible D gene (5 bases). Germline assignment: CDR1 MDHEN and CDR2 SYDVKM. V lost 0 bases and J lost 6, with 12 bases in between. The CDR3 is made up of 15 amino acids. The DNA for the CDR3 is TGTGCCAGCAGTTTATGGACAGCTACGACTCAGCCCCAGCATTTT. Translation gives CASSLWTATTQPQHF.

The chain couples TRBV7-9 to TRBJ1-1; D call uncertain. The CDR3 has 14 residues. The V end was cut by 1 base, the J end by 0 bases, with 6 bases between. Germline V gene lookup returns CDR1 SEHNR and CDR2 FQNEAQ (reference sequence). CDR3 in amino acids: CASSLGGLNTEAFF. In nucleotides, the CDR3 is TGTGCCAGCAGCTTAGGAGGCTTGAACACTGAAGCTTTCTTT.

This clone has just one count. The chain recombines TRBV2 with TRBJ2-7; possibly TRBD1 for D (6 bases). Per germline, CDR1 SNHLY and CDR2 FYNNEI. The CDR3 contains 16 residues. Between the trimmed V and J ends, which lost 5 bases and 5 bases, there was a span of 22 bases. The CDR3 loop is CASSRGARRGGDEQYF. The DNA of the CDR3 is TGTGCCAGCAGTCGAGGGGCACGCAGGGGCGGCGACGAGCAGTACTTC.

With respect to this clone: One junction end disagrees with the germline gene, perhaps due to a read error. J is TRBJ2-2 and V is TRBV7-9, with D possibly TRBD2 on 5 matching bases. Germline CDR1 SEHNR, CDR2 FQNEAQ (reference sequence). This CDR3 has 16 amino acids. The CDR3 protein is CASSSGLSANTGELFF. For the CDR3, the DNA is TGTGCCAGCAGCTCCGGACTGAGCGCGAACACCGGGGAACTGTTTTTT.

The chain employs TRBV6-1 and TRBJ1-1; D is possibly TRBD1 (6 bases). Germline V gene sequence: CDR1 MNHNS, CDR2 SASEGT. Between the trimmed V and J ends, which lost 2 bases and 4 bases, there was a span of 11 bases. The length of the CDR3 is 14 residues. CDR3 sequence (DNA): TGTGCCAGCAGTGAATTACAGGGAGTCACTGAAGCTTTCTTT. It translates to CASSELQGVTEAFF.

This chain joins TRBV7-9 and TRBJ1-2; D may be TRBD1 (5 bases). Trimming removed 1 base from V and 4 bases from J, with 10 bases in between. The V gene's germline CDR1 is SEHNR and CDR2 FQNEAQ (reference sequence). The length of the CDR3 is 14 residues. The CDR3 coding sequence is TGTGCCAGCAGCTTAGGGGCAGGGTCCTATGGCTACACCTTC. It specifies CASSLGAGSYGYTF.

This clone was observed once. The chain couples TRBV7-6 to TRBJ2-4; D is perhaps TRBD2 (9 bases). This CDR3 is 16 amino acids long. V was trimmed by 1 base and J by 8 bases, leaving 18 bases between them. Per the germline V gene, CDR1 is SGHVS and CDR2 is FNYEAQ. CDR3 DNA: TGTGCCAGCAGCTTAGGTTCAGGGGGCGGGAGGGACATTCAGTACTTC. Amino acid sequence: CASSLGSGGGRDIQYF.

CDR3 region: CASSQGTGTSTGELFF. CDR3 coding DNA: TGTGCCAGCAGCCAAGGGACCGGGACTAGCACCGGGGAGCTGTTTTTT. J is TRBJ2-2 and V is TRBV3-1 (or the pseudogene TRBV3-2); 8 nucleotides agree with TRBD2. V shed 1 base and J 4 bases; nucleotides not matched to a gene: 5. This CDR3 is built from 16 residues. Germline loops: CDR1 LGHDT, CDR2 YNNKEL (reference sequence).

In this sample, this clone turned up a few times. This chain connects TRBV2 to TRBJ1-2; no firm D call. The CDR3 runs to 12 residues. CDR1 is SNHLY, CDR2 FYNNEI, per germline. The V and J ends lost 1 base and 3 bases respectively, with 3 bases between them. CDR3 DNA: TGTGCCAGCAGTGAAGGAGACTATGGCTACACCTTC. Translating gives CASSEGDYGYTF.

For the CDR3, the DNA is TGTGCCAGTAGTATCCCCCTGGGCCGAAATCAGCCCCAGCATTTT. Its translation is CASSIPLGRNQPQHF. This sequence joins TRBV19 and TRBJ1-5; D ambiguous. CDR1 LNHDA and CDR2 SQIVND come from the germline V gene (reference sequence). V was pared by 3 bases and J by 4 bases, with 13 bases between. The CDR3 sequence is 15 residues long.

The chain recombines TRBV28 with TRBJ1-5, with 7 positions matching TRBD1. The CDR3 runs to 18 residues. In germline, CDR1 is MDHEN, CDR2 SYDVKM. J lost 1 base, V lost 7 bases, and 16 bases had no gene match. The CDR3: CASTHPRQGSVSNQPQHF. In DNA, the CDR3 is TGTGCCAGCACCCACCCCCGACAGGGTTCGGTGAGCAATCAGCCCCAGCATTTT.

CDR3 bases: TGCGCCAGCAGTGTGGGTAGCGGGGCCGAGCAGTACTTC. It encodes CASSVGSGAEQYF. The chain combines TRBV5-1 with TRBJ2-7; 8 nucleotides agree with TRBD2. The trim removed 5 bases at V and 6 bases at J, leaving 7 bases unmatched. This CDR3 spans 13 amino acids. The germline V gene has CDR1 SGHRS and CDR2 YFSETQ.

The count of this clone is one. The chain employs TRBV5-5 and TRBJ1-6; D perhaps matches TRBD1 (6 bases). Germline CDR1 reads SGHKS; CDR2 reads YYEKEE (reference sequence). V gave up 4 bases and J gave up 2 bases, with 7 bases separating them. The CDR3 spans 14 residues. CDR3 in amino acids: CASSRDTYNSPLHF. DNA of the CDR3: TGTGCCAGCAGCCGGGACACCTATAATTCACCCCTCCACTTT.

The chain employs TRBV19 and TRBJ1-1, with D unclear. The germline CDR1 and CDR2 sequences are LNHDA and SQIVND (reference sequence). The CDR3 is 15 amino acids. Trimming cost V 1 base and J 1 base, with 10 bases left between them. CDR3 in DNA: TGTGCCAGTAGTATAGTGGGCCTGACGAACACTGAAGCTTTCTTT. Protein product: CASSIVGLTNTEAFF.

CDR3 DNA: TGTGCCACGAGGAGGGCGGTTCGAACTGAAGCTTTCTTT. This codes for CATRRAVRTEAFF. V and J are TRBV28 and TRBJ1-1, with D hard to call. The CDR3 is 13 residues long. Germline-derived CDR1 and CDR2 are MDHEN and SYDVKM. Trimming removed 10 bases at V and 5 bases at J, with 17 bases between.